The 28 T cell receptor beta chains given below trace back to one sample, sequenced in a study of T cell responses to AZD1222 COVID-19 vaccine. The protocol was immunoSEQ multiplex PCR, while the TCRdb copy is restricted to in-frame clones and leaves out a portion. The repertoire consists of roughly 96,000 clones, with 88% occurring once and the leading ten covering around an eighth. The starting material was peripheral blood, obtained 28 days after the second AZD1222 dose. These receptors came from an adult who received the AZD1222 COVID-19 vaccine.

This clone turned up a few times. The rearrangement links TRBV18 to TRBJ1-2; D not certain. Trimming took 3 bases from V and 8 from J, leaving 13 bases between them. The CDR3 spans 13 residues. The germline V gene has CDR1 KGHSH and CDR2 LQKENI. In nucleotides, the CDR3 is TGTGCCAGCTCACCCCTGAACGAAGGAGGCTACACCTTC. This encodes CASSPLNEGGYTF. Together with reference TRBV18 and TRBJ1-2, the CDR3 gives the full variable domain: NAGVMQNPRHLVRRRGQEARLRCSPMKGHSHVYWYRQLPEEGLKFMVYLQKENIIDESGMPKERFSAEFPKEGPSILRIQQVVRGDSAAYFCASSPLNEGGYTFGSGTRLTVV.

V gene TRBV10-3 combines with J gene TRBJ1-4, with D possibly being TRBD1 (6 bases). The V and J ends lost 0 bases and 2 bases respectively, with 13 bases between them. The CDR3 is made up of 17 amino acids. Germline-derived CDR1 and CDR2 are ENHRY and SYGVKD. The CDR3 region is CAISESAGGETNEKLFF. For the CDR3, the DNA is TGTGCCATCAGTGAGTCTGCTGGGGGCGAGACTAATGAAAAACTGTTTTTT.

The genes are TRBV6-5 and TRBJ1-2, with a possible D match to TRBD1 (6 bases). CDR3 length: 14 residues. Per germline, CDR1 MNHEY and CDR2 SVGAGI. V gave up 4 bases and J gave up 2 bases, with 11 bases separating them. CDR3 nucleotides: TGTGCCAGCAGTTCTCGGACAGACAACTATGGCTACACCTTC. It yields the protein CASSSRTDNYGYTF.

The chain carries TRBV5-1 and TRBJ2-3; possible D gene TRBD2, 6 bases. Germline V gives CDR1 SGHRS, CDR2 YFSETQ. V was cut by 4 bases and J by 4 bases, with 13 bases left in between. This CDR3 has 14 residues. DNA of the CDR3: TGCGCCAGCAGCATTTCAGGGAGGTCAGATACGCAGTATTTT. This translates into CASSISGRSDTQYF.

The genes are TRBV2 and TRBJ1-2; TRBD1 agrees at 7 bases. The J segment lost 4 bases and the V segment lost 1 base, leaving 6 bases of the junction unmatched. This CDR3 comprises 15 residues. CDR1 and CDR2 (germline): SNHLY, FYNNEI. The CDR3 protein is CASSEGAGGFYGYTF. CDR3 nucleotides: TGTGCCAGCAGTGAAGGGGCAGGGGGGTTCTATGGCTACACCTTC.

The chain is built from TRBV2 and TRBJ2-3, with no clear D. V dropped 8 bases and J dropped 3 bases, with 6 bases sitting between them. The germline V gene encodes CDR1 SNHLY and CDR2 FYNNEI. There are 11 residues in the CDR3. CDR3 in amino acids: CASYGTDTQYF. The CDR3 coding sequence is TGTGCCAGCTATGGGACAGATACGCAGTATTTT.

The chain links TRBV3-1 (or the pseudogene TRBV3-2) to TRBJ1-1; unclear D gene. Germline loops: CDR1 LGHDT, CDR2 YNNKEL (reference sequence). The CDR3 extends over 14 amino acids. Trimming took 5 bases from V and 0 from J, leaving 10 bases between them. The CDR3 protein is CASSFISVNTEAFF. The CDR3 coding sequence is TGTGCCAGCAGCTTCATTTCAGTGAACACTGAAGCTTTCTTT.

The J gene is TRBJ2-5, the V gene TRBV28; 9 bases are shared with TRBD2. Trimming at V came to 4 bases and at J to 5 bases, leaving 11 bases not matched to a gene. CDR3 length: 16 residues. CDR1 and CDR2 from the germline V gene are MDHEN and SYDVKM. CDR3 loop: CASSSLASGIGETQYF. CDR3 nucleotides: TGTGCCAGCAGTTCCCTGGCTAGCGGGATCGGGGAGACCCAGTACTTC.

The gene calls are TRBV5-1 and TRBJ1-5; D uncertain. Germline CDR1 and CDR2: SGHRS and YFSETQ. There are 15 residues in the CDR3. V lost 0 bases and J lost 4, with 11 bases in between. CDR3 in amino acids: CASSLGSGRNQPQHF. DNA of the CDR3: TGCGCCAGCAGCTTGGGGTCCGGCCGAAATCAGCCCCAGCATTTT.

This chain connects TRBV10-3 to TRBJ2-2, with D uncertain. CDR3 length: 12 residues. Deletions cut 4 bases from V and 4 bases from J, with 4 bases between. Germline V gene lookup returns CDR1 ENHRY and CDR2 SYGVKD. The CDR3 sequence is CAISVSTGELFF. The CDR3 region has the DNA TGTGCCATCAGTGTGAGCACCGGGGAGCTGTTTTTT.

CDR3 nucleotides: TGTGCCTGGAGTCGGGCGTATGAAAAACTGTTTTTT. This sequence encodes CAWSRAYEKLFF. V gene TRBV30 combines with J gene TRBJ1-4; D unclear. V dropped 2 bases and J dropped 6 bases, with 7 bases sitting between them. The CDR3 sequence is 12 residues long. The germline V gene encodes CDR1 GTSNPN and CDR2 SVGIG (reference sequence).

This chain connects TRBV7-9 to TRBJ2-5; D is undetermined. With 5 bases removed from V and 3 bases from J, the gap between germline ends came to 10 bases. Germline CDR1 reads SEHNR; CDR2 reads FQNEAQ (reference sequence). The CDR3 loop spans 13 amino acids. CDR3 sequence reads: CASSIREEETQYF. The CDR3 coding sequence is TGTGCCAGCAGCATTCGAGAAGAAGAGACCCAGTACTTC.

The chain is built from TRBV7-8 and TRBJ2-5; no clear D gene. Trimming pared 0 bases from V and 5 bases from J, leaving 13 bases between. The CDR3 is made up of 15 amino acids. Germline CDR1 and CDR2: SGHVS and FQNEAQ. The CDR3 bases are TGTGCCAGCAGCTTAGCCACGATCCAAGGGGAGACCCAGTACTTC. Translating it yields CASSLATIQGETQYF.

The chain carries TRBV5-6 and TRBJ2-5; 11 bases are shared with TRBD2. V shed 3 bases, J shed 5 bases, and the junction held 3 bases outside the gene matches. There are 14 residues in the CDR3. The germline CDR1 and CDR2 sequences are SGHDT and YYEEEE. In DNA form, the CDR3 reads TGTGCCAGCAGCTCTAGCGGGGGGACGGAGACCCAGTACTTC. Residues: CASSSSGGTETQYF.

CDR3 nucleotide sequence: TGTGCCAGCAGCTTCGGACTAGGGAATGAGCAGTTCTTC. It specifies CASSFGLGNEQFF. The chain employs TRBV11-3 and TRBJ2-1; the match to TRBD2 covers 7 bases. This CDR3 is 13 amino acids long. In germline, CDR1 is SGHNT, CDR2 YENEEA. V lost 3 bases to trimming and J lost 7 bases; unmatched junction nucleotides: 3.

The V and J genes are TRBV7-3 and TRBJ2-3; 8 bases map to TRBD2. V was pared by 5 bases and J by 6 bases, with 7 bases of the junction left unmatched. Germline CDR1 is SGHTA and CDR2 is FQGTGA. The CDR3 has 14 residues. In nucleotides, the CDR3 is TGTGCCAGCAGCCTGGGGACTAGTCGCGATACGCAGTATTTT. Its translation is CASSLGTSRDTQYF.

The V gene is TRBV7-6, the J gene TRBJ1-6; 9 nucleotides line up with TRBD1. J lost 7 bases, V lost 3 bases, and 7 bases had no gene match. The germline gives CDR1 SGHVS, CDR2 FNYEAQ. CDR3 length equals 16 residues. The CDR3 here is CASSLGGTGHNSPLHF. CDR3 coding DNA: TGTGCCAGCAGCTTGGGAGGGACAGGGCACAATTCACCCCTCCACTTT.

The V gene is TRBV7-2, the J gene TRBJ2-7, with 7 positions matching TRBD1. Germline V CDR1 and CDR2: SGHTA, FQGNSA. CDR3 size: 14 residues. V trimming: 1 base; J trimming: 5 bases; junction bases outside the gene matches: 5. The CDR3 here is CASSLVYRGHEQYF. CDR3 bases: TGTGCCAGCAGCTTAGTGTACAGGGGCCACGAGCAGTACTTC.

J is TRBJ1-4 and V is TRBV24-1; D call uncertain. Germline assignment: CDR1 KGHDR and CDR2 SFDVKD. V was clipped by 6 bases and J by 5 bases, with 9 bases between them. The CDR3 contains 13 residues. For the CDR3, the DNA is TGTGCCACCAGTCCGGGTTCGAATGAAAAACTGTTTTTT. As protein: CATSPGSNEKLFF.

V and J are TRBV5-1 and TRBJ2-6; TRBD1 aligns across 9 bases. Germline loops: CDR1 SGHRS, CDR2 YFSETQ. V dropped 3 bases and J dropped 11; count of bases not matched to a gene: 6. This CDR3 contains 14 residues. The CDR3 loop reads CASSWTGAAYVLTF. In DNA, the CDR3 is TGCGCCAGCAGCTGGACAGGGGCTGCTTACGTCCTGACTTTC.

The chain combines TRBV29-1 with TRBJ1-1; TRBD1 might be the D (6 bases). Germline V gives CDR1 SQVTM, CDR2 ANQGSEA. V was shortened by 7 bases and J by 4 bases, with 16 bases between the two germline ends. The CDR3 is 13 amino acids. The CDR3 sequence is CSANGRGGTEAFF. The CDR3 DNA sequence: TGCAGCGCCAATGGAAGGGGGGGCACTGAAGCTTTCTTT.

The CDR3 region has the DNA TGTGCCAGCAGCTTTAGCGGGGGCTACAATGAGCAGTTCTTC. Protein sequence: CASSFSGGYNEQFF. The chain couples TRBV7-9 to TRBJ2-1, with 9 bases that match TRBD2. The germline gives CDR1 SEHNR, CDR2 FQNEAQ (reference sequence). The length of the CDR3 is 14 residues. V dropped 3 bases and J dropped 3; count of bases not matched to a gene: 0.

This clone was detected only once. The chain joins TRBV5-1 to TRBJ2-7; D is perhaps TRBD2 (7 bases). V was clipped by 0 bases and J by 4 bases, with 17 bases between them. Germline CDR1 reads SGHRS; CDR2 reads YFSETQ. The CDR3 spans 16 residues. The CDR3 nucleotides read TGCGCCAGCAGCTTGGCCGGGGGGACACTTCTATACGAGCAGTACTTC. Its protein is CASSLAGGTLLYEQYF.

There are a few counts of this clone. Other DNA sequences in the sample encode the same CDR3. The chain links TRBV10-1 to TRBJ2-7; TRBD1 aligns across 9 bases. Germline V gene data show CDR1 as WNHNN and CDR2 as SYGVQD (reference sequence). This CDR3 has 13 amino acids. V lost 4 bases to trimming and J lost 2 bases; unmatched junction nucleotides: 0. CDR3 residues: CASSGDRAYEQYF. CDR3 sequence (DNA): TGCGCCAGCAGTGGGGACAGGGCCTACGAGCAGTACTTC.

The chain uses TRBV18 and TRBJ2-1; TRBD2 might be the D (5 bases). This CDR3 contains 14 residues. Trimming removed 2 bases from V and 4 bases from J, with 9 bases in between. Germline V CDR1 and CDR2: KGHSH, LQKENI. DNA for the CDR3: TGTGCCAGCTCACCAGTGGAGGCGTACAATGAGCAGTTCTTC. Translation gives CASSPVEAYNEQFF.

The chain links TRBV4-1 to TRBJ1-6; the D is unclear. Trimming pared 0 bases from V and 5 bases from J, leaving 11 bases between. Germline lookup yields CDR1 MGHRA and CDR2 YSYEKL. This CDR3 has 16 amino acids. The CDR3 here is CASSQEGSPNNSPLHF. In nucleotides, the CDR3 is TGCGCCAGCAGCCAAGAGGGCAGCCCTAATAATTCACCCCTCCACTTT.

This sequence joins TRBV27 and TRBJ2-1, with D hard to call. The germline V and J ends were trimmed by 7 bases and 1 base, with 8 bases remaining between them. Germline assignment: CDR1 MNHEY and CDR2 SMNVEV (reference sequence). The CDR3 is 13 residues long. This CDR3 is CASKKGSYNEQFF. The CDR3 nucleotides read TGTGCCAGCAAGAAAGGATCCTACAATGAGCAGTTCTTC.

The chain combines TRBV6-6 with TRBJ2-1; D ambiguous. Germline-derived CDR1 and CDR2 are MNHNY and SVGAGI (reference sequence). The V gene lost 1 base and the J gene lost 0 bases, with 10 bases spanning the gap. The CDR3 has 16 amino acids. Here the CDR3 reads CASSYFAGSSYNEQFF. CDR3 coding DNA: TGTGCCAGCAGTTACTTCGCAGGTAGCTCCTACAATGAGCAGTTCTTC.